This TCR beta chain was observed in a study of OX40 agonist ivuxolimab in advanced cancers. Study-wide points: Some nonresponders additionally presented with little normalized T-cell clonal expansion.

Comments on this clone: Its antigen is not identified.

The CDR3 totals 13 residues. V lost 7 bases, J lost 10 bases, and 17 bases lay in between. Germline CDR1 is SNHLY and CDR2 is FYNNEI. Here immunoSEQ multiplex PCR was the method, and the copy in TCRdb shows in-frame clones only, minus some. The data hold 85,000 to 100,000 clones, with around 87% observed a single time. Here the sequenced sample was CD4+ or CD8+ T cells sorted from blood, taken in a trial of the OX40 agonist ivuxolimab. This receptor was obtained from an adult with an advanced solid tumor such as melanoma, head and neck, liver or kidney cancer. V is TRBV2 and J is TRBJ1-5, with a possible D match to TRBD1 (6 bases). Here the CDR3 reads CASTDSRPSPQHF. CDR3 bases: TGTGCCAGCACGGACAGCCGACCCAGTCCCCAGCATTTT. Looking up the rest from reference TRBV2 and TRBJ1-5 gives the full variable domain: EPEVTQTPSHQVTQMGQEVILRCVPISNHLYFYWYRQILGQKVEFLVSFYNNEISEKSEIFDDQFSVERPDGSNFTLKIRSTKLEDSAMYFCASTDSRPSPQHFGDGTRLSIL.